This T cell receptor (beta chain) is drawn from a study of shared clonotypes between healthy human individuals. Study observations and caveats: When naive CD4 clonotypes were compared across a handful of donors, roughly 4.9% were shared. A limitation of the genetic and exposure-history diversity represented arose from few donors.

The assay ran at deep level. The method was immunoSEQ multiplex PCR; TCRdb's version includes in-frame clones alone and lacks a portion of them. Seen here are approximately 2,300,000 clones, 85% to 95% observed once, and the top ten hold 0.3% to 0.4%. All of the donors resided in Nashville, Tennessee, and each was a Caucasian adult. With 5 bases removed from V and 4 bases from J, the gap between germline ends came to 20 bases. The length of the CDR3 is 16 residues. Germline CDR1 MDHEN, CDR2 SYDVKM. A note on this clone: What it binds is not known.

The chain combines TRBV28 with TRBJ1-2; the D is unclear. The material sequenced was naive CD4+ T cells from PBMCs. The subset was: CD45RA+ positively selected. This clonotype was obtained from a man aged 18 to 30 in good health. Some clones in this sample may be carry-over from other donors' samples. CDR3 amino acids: CASSGVGSTPGYGYTF. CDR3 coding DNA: TGTGCCAGCAGTGGGGTCGGAAGTACCCCGGGCTATGGCTACACCTTC.